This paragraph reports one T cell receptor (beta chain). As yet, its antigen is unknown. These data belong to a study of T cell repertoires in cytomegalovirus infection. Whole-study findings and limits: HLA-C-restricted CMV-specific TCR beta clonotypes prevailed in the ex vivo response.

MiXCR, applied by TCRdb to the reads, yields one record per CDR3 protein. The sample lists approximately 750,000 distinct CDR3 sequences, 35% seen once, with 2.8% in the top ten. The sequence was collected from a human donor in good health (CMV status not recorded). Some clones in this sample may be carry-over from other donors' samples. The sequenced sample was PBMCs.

The CDR3 DNA is TGTGCCAGCAGTGAAAGGACAGTTAAACAGCCCCAGCATTTT. Translated, it gives CASSERTVKQPQHF. The chain joins TRBV6-1 to TRBJ1-5, with D perhaps matching TRBD1 (6 bases). V was pared by 2 bases and J by 7 bases, with 12 bases between. This CDR3 region has 14 residues. The germline V gene encodes CDR1 MNHNS and CDR2 SASEGT.